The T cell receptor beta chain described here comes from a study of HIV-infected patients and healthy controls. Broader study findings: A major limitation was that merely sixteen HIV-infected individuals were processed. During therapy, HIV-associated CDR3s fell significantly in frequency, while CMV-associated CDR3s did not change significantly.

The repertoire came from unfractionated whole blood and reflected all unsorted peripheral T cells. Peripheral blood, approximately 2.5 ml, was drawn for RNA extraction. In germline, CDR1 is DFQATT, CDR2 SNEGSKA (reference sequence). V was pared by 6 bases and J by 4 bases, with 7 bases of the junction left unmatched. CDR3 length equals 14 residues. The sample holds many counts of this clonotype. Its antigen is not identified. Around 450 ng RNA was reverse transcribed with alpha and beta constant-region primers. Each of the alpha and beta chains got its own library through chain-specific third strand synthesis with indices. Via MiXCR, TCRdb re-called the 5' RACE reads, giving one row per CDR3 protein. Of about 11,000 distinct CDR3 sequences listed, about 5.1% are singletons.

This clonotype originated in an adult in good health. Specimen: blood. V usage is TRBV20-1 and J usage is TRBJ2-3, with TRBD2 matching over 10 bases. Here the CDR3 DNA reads TGCAGTGCCACACTAGCGGGGTCGCCAGATACGCAGTATTTT. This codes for CSATLAGSPDTQYF.